This T cell receptor (beta chain) is drawn from a study of T-cell memory formation after mild COVID-19. This clonotype was picked up a small number of times. With 3 bases clipped from V and 1 base from J, the junction kept 2 bases outside the gene matches. Germline loops: CDR1 MGHDK, CDR2 SYGVNS. This CDR3 contains 15 residues. TCRdb reprocessed the 5' RACE reads with MiXCR, giving one entry per CDR3 protein. In the table there are about 49,000 distinct CDR3 sequences, 27% of which are singletons. Sequencing was carried out using PBMCs or a T cell subset sorted from them (not recorded which). The rearrangement joins TRBV25-1 to TRBJ2-5; 10 bases line up with TRBD2. The receptor comes from a man aged 18 to 30 who had mild COVID-19 (a few samples of this study predate the infection). Cell type and time point are not known. CDR3 protein: CASSDRLAGQETQYF. The CDR3 coding sequence is TGTGCCAGCAGTGACCGACTAGCGGGCCAAGAGACCCAGTACTTC.